The TCR beta chain described here comes from a study of T cells in localized non-small cell lung cancer. This CDR3 is built from 16 residues. Germline V gene lookup returns CDR1 MNHNS and CDR2 SASEGT. J lost 2 bases, V lost 4 bases, and 7 bases had no gene match. Study-level results: Adjacent uninvolved lung tissue had the highest T cell clonality, exceeding tumor.

As to this clone: Its cognate antigen is unknown.

Profiling relied on immunoSEQ multiplex PCR, and the TCRdb table lists in-frame clones only, not all of them. The table includes nearly 15,000 clones, about 85% detected once. J is TRBJ2-1 and V is TRBV6-1; 8 nucleotides line up with TRBD1. This clonotype was sampled from a woman aged 40-75 years with stage I lung adenocarcinoma. The source material was peripheral blood, sampled before any cancer treatment. The CDR3 reads CASSATGAGAYNEQFF. CDR3 coding DNA: TGTGCCAGCAGTGCGACAGGGGCCGGTGCCTACAATGAGCAGTTCTTC.